These 27 T cell receptor beta chains came from one sample sequenced in a study of blood T cell repertoires in COVID-19. Assay: immunoSEQ multiplex PCR; the TCRdb copy retains only in-frame clones and omits some. The table records around 180,000 clones, about 91% of them present only once. Source material: peripheral blood. The source is a woman aged 25-40 years with acute or convalescent COVID-19.

V usage is TRBV5-1 and J usage is TRBJ1-2, with TRBD1 as a possible D gene (5 bases). The germline CDR1 and CDR2 sequences are SGHRS and YFSETQ. There are 11 residues in the CDR3. V was cut by 7 bases and J by 8 bases, with 12 bases left in between. The CDR3 coding sequence is TGCGCCAGCGGGGCAGGTCGCGGCTACACCTTC. This gives the protein CASGAGRGYTF.

The chain joins TRBV3-1 (or the pseudogene TRBV3-2) to TRBJ2-2; 7 nucleotides align to TRBD2. The length of the CDR3 is 16 residues. V shed 0 bases, J shed 11 bases, and the junction held 12 bases outside the gene matches. Germline lookup yields CDR1 LGHDT and CDR2 YNNKEL (reference sequence). The CDR3 spells CASSQDFSSGYLELFF. The CDR3 DNA follows: TGTGCCAGCAGCCAAGATTTTTCTAGCGGATACCTTGAGCTGTTTTTT.

Here the CDR3 reads CASSRGTDYGYTF. The DNA of the CDR3 is TGTGCCAGCAGCCGAGGGACAGACTATGGCTACACCTTC. The rearrangement links TRBV6-6 to TRBJ1-2; 7 bases are a match to TRBD1. V trimming: 6 bases; J trimming: 3 bases; junction bases outside the gene matches: 4. The V gene's germline CDR1 is MNHNY and CDR2 SVGAGI (reference sequence). The CDR3 has 13 amino acids.

The chain uses TRBV27 and TRBJ2-7; 7 nucleotides agree with TRBD1. The CDR3 runs 15 residues. Trimming at V came to 5 bases and at J to 3 bases, leaving 10 bases not matched to a gene. Germline CDR1 is MNHEY and CDR2 is SMNVEV (reference sequence). The DNA of the CDR3 is TGTGCCAGCAGTCCCGGGGCAGGGGGATACTACGAGCAGTACTTC. Its translation is CASSPGAGGYYEQYF.

V and J are TRBV27 and TRBJ2-5; 10 bases are shared with TRBD2. V dropped 2 bases and J dropped 4; count of bases not matched to a gene: 7. The germline V gene has CDR1 MNHEY and CDR2 SMNVEV (reference sequence). The CDR3 is 16 amino acids. CDR3 DNA sequence: TGTGCCAGCAGTTTAGGTCTAGCGGGAGACCTAGAGACCCAGTACTTC. Amino acid sequence: CASSLGLAGDLETQYF.

V is TRBV24-1 and J is TRBJ2-1, with D perhaps matching TRBD2 (5 bases). This CDR3 has 12 amino acids. CDR1 is KGHDR, CDR2 SFDVKD, per germline. V lost 4 bases to trimming and J lost 13 bases, with 13 bases between them. The CDR3 is CATSDPGLLQFF. The CDR3, as DNA: TGTGCCACCAGTGACCCCGGACTGTTACAGTTCTTC.

The gene calls are TRBV7-2 and TRBJ1-5, with 8 bases lining up with TRBD1. V lost 4 bases, J lost 5 bases, and 7 bases stayed unmatched. In germline, CDR1 is SGHTA, CDR2 FQGNSA. This CDR3 is built from 15 residues. The CDR3 coding sequence is TGTGCCAGCAGCTCCGGACAGGGTCAGGATCAGCCCCAGCATTTT. Its translation is CASSSGQGQDQPQHF.

The J gene is TRBJ2-6, the V gene TRBV30, with D uncertain. V was shortened by 6 bases and J by 0 bases, with 12 bases between the two germline ends. CDR1 and CDR2 from the germline V gene are GTSNPN and SVGIG (reference sequence). The CDR3 has 15 residues. The CDR3 region is CACGPLFSGANVLTF. For the CDR3, the DNA is TGTGCCTGTGGCCCCCTTTTCTCTGGGGCCAACGTCCTGACTTTC.

This clone was counted between two and nine times. The chain has TRBV3-1 (or the pseudogene TRBV3-2) and TRBJ1-4; D uncertain. The CDR3 has 13 residues. Germline loops: CDR1 LGHDT, CDR2 YNNKEL (reference sequence). V shed 2 bases and J shed 7 bases, with 8 bases lying between them. CDR3 sequence reads: CASSQQRGEKLFF. DNA of the CDR3: TGTGCCAGCAGCCAACAGAGAGGTGAAAAACTGTTTTTT.

The J gene is TRBJ2-7, the V gene TRBV5-1, with D uncertain. This CDR3 comprises 14 residues. From germline, CDR1 is SGHRS and CDR2 YFSETQ. Deletions cut 4 bases from V and 6 bases from J, with 17 bases between. The DNA for the CDR3 is TGCGCCAGCAGCCCGCAGACGGTTAGAGGCGAGCAGTACTTC. It codes for CASSPQTVRGEQYF.

The V gene is TRBV12-3 or TRBV12-4, the J gene TRBJ1-1; 8 bases are shared with TRBD1. With V trimmed by 3 bases and J by 5 bases, 2 bases remained unmatched. This CDR3 spans 13 amino acids. CDR3 loop: CASSFTGGTEAFF. In DNA form, the CDR3 reads TGTGCCAGCAGTTTTACAGGGGGAACTGAAGCTTTCTTT.

On this clone: Additional DNA sequences in this sample encode the identical CDR3. The J gene is TRBJ1-5, the V gene TRBV28; D call uncertain. Deletions cut 1 base from V and 6 bases from J, with 4 bases between. CDR1 is MDHEN and CDR2 is SYDVKM in the germline V gene. The CDR3 loop spans 12 amino acids. This CDR3 is CASSLSGQPQHF. The CDR3 bases are TGTGCCAGCAGTTTATCAGGTCAGCCCCAGCATTTT.

The chain has TRBV4-1 and TRBJ1-4; D remains ambiguous. Germline-derived CDR1 and CDR2 are MGHRA and YSYEKL. This CDR3 has 13 residues. Trimming left V 1 base short and J 12 bases short, with 12 bases between. The chain's CDR3 is CASSQVIRRELFF. CDR3 nucleotides: TGCGCCAGCAGCCAAGTCATTAGGAGGGAACTGTTTTTT.

V and J are TRBV12-3 or TRBV12-4 and TRBJ2-2; D ambiguous. This CDR3 has 12 amino acids. DNA of the CDR3: TGTGCTGACGGAGCGAACACCGGGGAGCTGTTTTTT. Its translation: CADGANTGELFF.

V gene TRBV5-4 combines with J gene TRBJ2-7; 9 bases agree with TRBD1. The germline CDR1 and CDR2 sequences are SGHNT and YYREEE (reference sequence). The CDR3 sequence is 13 residues long. With V trimmed by 7 bases and J by 5 bases, 7 bases remained unmatched. The CDR3 reads CASSRDRDDEQYF. DNA of the CDR3: TGTGCCAGCTCAAGGGACAGGGATGACGAGCAGTACTTC.

This chain links TRBV7-9 with TRBJ2-7; 7 nucleotides match TRBD2. The germline V gene has CDR1 SEHNR and CDR2 FQNEAQ (reference sequence). CDR3 length: 14 amino acids. With 4 bases clipped from V and 0 bases from J, the junction kept 3 bases outside the gene matches. The CDR3 is CASSSSSGSYEQYF. CDR3 coding DNA: TGTGCCAGCAGCTCTTCTAGCGGCTCCTACGAGCAGTACTTC.

This clone was observed a few times. The rearrangement links TRBV3-1 (or the pseudogene TRBV3-2) to TRBJ1-4; possibly TRBD1 for D (5 bases). This CDR3 has 14 amino acids. Trimming left V 4 bases short and J 4 bases short, with 10 bases between. Per germline, CDR1 LGHDT and CDR2 YNNKEL (reference sequence). The CDR3, as DNA: TGTGCCAGCAGCCGGGGCAGGGATAATGAAAAACTGTTTTTT. Translating it yields CASSRGRDNEKLFF.

The chain recombines TRBV28 with TRBJ1-2; D gene uncertain. The CDR3 is 13 residues long. With 6 bases removed from V and 0 bases from J, the gap between germline ends came to 8 bases. Germline assignment: CDR1 MDHEN and CDR2 SYDVKM. The CDR3 loop is CASSTHTNYGYTF. The CDR3 region has the DNA TGTGCCAGCAGCACACACACTAACTATGGCTACACCTTC.

The rearrangement uses TRBV27 and TRBJ2-1, with a tentative D call TRBD1 (6 bases). The V end was cut by 6 bases, the J end by 6 bases, with 12 bases between. In germline, CDR1 is MNHEY, CDR2 SMNVEV (reference sequence). The CDR3 has 13 amino acids. The CDR3 protein is CASSPRGTNEQFF. DNA of the CDR3: TGTGCCAGCAGCCCGAGGGGGACCAATGAGCAGTTCTTC.

This sequence joins TRBV5-1 and TRBJ2-2; D might be TRBD1 (5 bases). The V end lost 4 bases, the J end lost 2 bases, and 15 bases lay between the germline ends. Looked up from germline, CDR1 is SGHRS and CDR2 is YFSETQ. This CDR3 region has 16 residues. The CDR3 region has the DNA TGCGCCAGCAGCCCCCAGACAGTGTTAAACACCGGGGAGCTGTTTTTT. Protein: CASSPQTVLNTGELFF. Filled out from reference TRBV5-1 and TRBJ2-2, the complete variable domain reads KAGVTQTPRYLIKTRGQQVTLSCSPISGHRSVSWYQQTPGQGLQFLFEYFSETQRNKGNFPGRFSGRQFSNSRSEMNVSTLELGDSALYLCASSPQTVLNTGELFFGEGSRLTVL.

This chain connects TRBV11-2 to TRBJ2-1; no firm D call. The germline V gene has CDR1 SGHAT and CDR2 FQNNGV. Trimming cost V 1 base and J 9 bases, with 10 bases left between them. This CDR3 has 13 amino acids. CDR3 bases: TGTGCCAGCAGCTTAGTAGGTGGGCTTGAGCAGTTCTTC. Its protein is CASSLVGGLEQFF.

The rearrangement links TRBV19 to TRBJ1-5; TRBD1 matches 9 bases. The CDR3 has 18 residues. The germline CDR1 and CDR2 sequences are LNHDA and SQIVND (reference sequence). Germline trimming cut 3 bases from V and 0 bases from J; bases unmatched to any gene: 9. CDR3 sequence reads: CASSMTGGLLYSNQPQHF. Written as DNA, the CDR3 is TGTGCCAGTAGTATGACAGGGGGTTTACTCTATAGCAATCAGCCCCAGCATTTT.

The rearrangement joins TRBV19 to TRBJ1-5; tentatively, D is TRBD1 (6 bases). Germline lookup yields CDR1 LNHDA and CDR2 SQIVND (reference sequence). The CDR3 sequence is 13 residues long. Trimming left V 8 bases short and J 1 base short, with 9 bases between. CDR3: CASGGQSNQPQHF. The CDR3 DNA reads TGTGCCAGTGGGGGACAAAGCAATCAGCCCCAGCATTTT.

The chain has TRBV29-1 and TRBJ2-1, with TRBD2 matching over 11 bases. This CDR3 is 17 amino acids long. Germline-derived CDR1 and CDR2 are SQVTM and ANQGSEA. This CDR3 reads CRGPGTSGQGVHNEQFF. CDR3 DNA: TGCAGGGGCCCCGGGACTAGCGGCCAAGGGGTCCACAATGAGCAGTTCTTC.

As for this clone: Different DNA sequences within this sample yield the same CDR3. The chain combines TRBV12-3 or TRBV12-4 with TRBJ2-3; possibly TRBD1 for D (5 bases). This CDR3 spans 13 amino acids. V was shortened by 2 bases and J by 3 bases, with 6 bases between the two germline ends. The CDR3 DNA sequence: TGTGCCAGCAGTTTATCAGGGACAGATACGCAGTATTTT. This encodes CASSLSGTDTQYF.

This clone appeared a single time. This chain links TRBV19 with TRBJ2-1, with TRBD2 identical over 8 bases. After removal of 3 bases from V and 3 bases from J, the junction contained 4 bases not matched to a gene. Germline loops: CDR1 LNHDA, CDR2 SQIVND (reference sequence). CDR3 length: 15 residues. CDR3 nucleotides: TGTGCCAGTAGTATTGGGGCGGGAGGCTACAATGAGCAGTTCTTC. This translates into CASSIGAGGYNEQFF.

The J gene is TRBJ1-2, the V gene TRBV19; tentatively, D is TRBD1 (6 bases). CDR1 and CDR2 (germline): LNHDA, SQIVND (reference sequence). The CDR3 extends over 15 amino acids. Deletions cut 4 bases from V and 7 bases from J, with 19 bases between. CDR3 nucleotide sequence: TGTGCCAGTAGTACCGATACACAGGGTCCTACTGGCTACACCTTC. This encodes CASSTDTQGPTGYTF.